Here is one T cell receptor (beta chain) with its context. What it binds is unknown. cDNA came from around 0.5 to 1 ug RNA primed by random hexamers. Each CDR3 protein gets one entry after TCRdb re-called the immunoSEQ multiplex PCR reads with MiXCR. This sample has about 300,000 distinct CDR3 sequences, with 85% found just once. This sample is drawn from a study of CD8 T cells in Susac syndrome. From germline, CDR1 is MDHEN and CDR2 SYDVKM. After removal of 3 bases from V and 5 bases from J, the junction contained 12 bases not matched to a gene. This CDR3 contains 16 residues. From blood CD8+ and CD4+ T cells, TCR beta sequences were generated. The multiple sclerosis controls consisted of treatment-naive patients with relapsing-remitting disease, either stable or active. Negative isolation was used for CD8+ and CD4+ T cells, and FACS enrichment was applied to TEMRA cells. The study, taken as a whole, reports: The study's TCR sequencing and HLA analysis covered a relatively small number of individuals, and the study acknowledged this.

The receptor was derived from a human donor with multiple sclerosis. The gene calls are TRBV28 and TRBJ2-7; 8 positions agree with TRBD2. Source material: CD8+ T cells from PBMCs. CDR3 nucleotide sequence: TGTGCCAGCAGTTTGGGATCAGCGGGAGAAAACGACGAGCAGTACTTC. Translating gives CASSLGSAGENDEQYF.